Described below is a single T cell receptor (beta chain) sequence and its context. The sample is drawn from a study of shared clonotypes between healthy human individuals. At the level of the study: Three plates each covered CD4 naive and memory; CD8 naive two, CD8 memory one.

Trimming stripped 2 bases from V and 6 bases from J, with 16 bases between. The CDR3 spans 15 residues. In germline, CDR1 is MDHEN, CDR2 SYDVKM. Per the authors' pipeline: ImmunoSEQ output lacked quality scores and full-length reads, limiting matched filtering. Sequencing was performed with immunoSEQ multiplex PCR; in TCRdb, only in-frame clones are kept and a portion is missing. The V and J calls and clone size come from that table; D and trimming were worked out from the DNA. Found here are some 1,400,000 clones, roughly 96% of them singletons; the top ten hold approximately 1%. This chain connects TRBV28 to TRBJ1-2; D is unresolved. This receptor was taken from a man between 25 and 39 years old in good health. Material: naive CD4+ T cells sorted from blood. Subset given: CD45RA+ positively selected. The CDR3 protein is CASSLGEPLLDGYTF. DNA for the CDR3: TGTGCCAGCAGTTTAGGGGAGCCCCTTTTGGATGGCTACACCTTC.